The 31 T cell receptor beta chains given below trace back to one sample, sequenced in a study of brain T cells in children with intractable seizures. Surgery cases with the highest brain T cell transcript signatures were chosen for sequencing. Sequenced by immunoSEQ multiplex PCR; TCRdb stores in-frame clones only, minus some. The sample holds 7,500 to 8,000 clones; roughly 73% are singletons and the top ten take about 9%. This specimen was resected brain tissue, taken at surgery. The source of these receptors is a boy less than two years old with tuberous sclerosis and intractable seizures.

The rearrangement links TRBV2 to TRBJ1-6; D perhaps matches TRBD1 (6 bases). The CDR3 sequence is 15 residues long. Germline V lookup: CDR1 SNHLY, CDR2 FYNNEI. V gave up 4 bases and J gave up 4 bases, with 11 bases separating them. CDR3 residues: CASSVGGAYNSPLHF. In nucleotides, the CDR3 is TGTGCCAGCAGTGTGGGGGGGGCATATAATTCACCCCTCCACTTT. Full variable domain (missing parts from reference TRBV2 and TRBJ1-6): EPEVTQTPSHQVTQMGQEVILRCVPISNHLYFYWYRQILGQKVEFLVSFYNNEISEKSEIFDDQFSVERPDGSNFTLKIRSTKLEDSAMYFCASSVGGAYNSPLHFGNGTRLTVT.

CDR3 nucleotide sequence: TGTGCCAGCAGTGAAGGTCCTAGCGGGGCTAGTACCGGGGAGCTGTTTTTT. Its protein product is CASSEGPSGASTGELFF. The chain couples TRBV6-1 to TRBJ2-2; 9 nucleotides line up with TRBD2. V shed 1 base and J 5 bases; nucleotides not matched to a gene: 8. This CDR3 contains 17 residues. Germline-derived CDR1 and CDR2 are MNHNS and SASEGT.

CDR3 in amino acids: CATSDPGHDTDTQYF. The CDR3, as DNA: TGTGCCACCAGTGATCCCGGACACGACACAGATACGCAGTATTTT. This sequence joins TRBV24-1 and TRBJ2-3; weak D call: TRBD1 (5 bases). The V gene lost 3 bases and the J gene lost 2 bases, with 11 bases spanning the gap. The CDR3 sequence is 15 residues long. The germline V gene encodes CDR1 KGHDR and CDR2 SFDVKD.

This rearrangement joins TRBV18 to TRBJ2-1, with a tentative D call TRBD1 (6 bases). CDR3 length: 14 residues. CDR1 and CDR2 from the germline V gene are KGHSH and LQKENI. The V end lost 3 bases, the J end lost 1 base, and 7 bases lay between the germline ends. DNA of the CDR3: TGTGCCAGCTCACCGGACAGATCCTACAATGAGCAGTTCTTC. Translated: CASSPDRSYNEQFF.

The genes are TRBV30 and TRBJ2-1; TRBD1 matches at 10 bases. Unmatched junction bases numbered 5, after V lost 6 bases and J lost 12 bases. The CDR3 totals 11 residues. Germline lookup yields CDR1 GTSNPN and CDR2 SVGIG (reference sequence). The CDR3 is CACGTGVVQFF. The CDR3 DNA reads TGTGCCTGCGGGACAGGGGTGGTGCAGTTCTTC.

V usage is TRBV7-9 and J usage is TRBJ1-1; D call uncertain. This CDR3 contains 16 residues. Trimming shortened V by 1 base and J by 5 bases, and 17 bases separated the two germline ends. From germline, CDR1 is SEHNR and CDR2 FQNEAQ (reference sequence). Written as DNA, the CDR3 is TGTGCCAGCAGCTTAGACCTCTCTGGCGGGAAGACTGAAGCTTTCTTT. It codes for CASSLDLSGGKTEAFF.

This clone has just a few counts. The CDR3 is CALRGVNEQFF. CDR3 bases: TGTGCCCTCCGGGGTGTCAATGAGCAGTTCTTC. The rearrangement joins TRBV6-1 to TRBJ2-1; tentative D call: TRBD2 (5 bases). The germline CDR1 and CDR2 sequences are MNHNS and SASEGT. With 11 bases removed from V and 6 bases from J, the gap between germline ends came to 11 bases. There are 11 residues in the CDR3.

The chain recombines TRBV15 with TRBJ1-3, with 8 nucleotides matching TRBD1. The CDR3 consists of 15 residues. V shed 5 bases and J 2 bases; nucleotides not matched to a gene: 5. In germline, CDR1 is LNHNV, CDR2 YYDKDF (reference sequence). Written as DNA, the CDR3 is TGTGCCACCAGCGCAACGACAGGGGCTGGAAACACCATATATTTT. Amino acid sequence: CATSATTGAGNTIYF. The full variable domain, in which reference TRBV15 and TRBJ1-3 provide the parts outside the CDR3, is DAMVIQNPRYQVTQFGKPVTLSCSQTLNHNVMYWYQQKSSQAPKLLFHYYDKDFNNEADTPDNFQSRRPNTSFCFLDIRSPGLGDTAMYLCATSATTGAGNTIYFGEGSWLTVV.

V gene TRBV5-1 combines with J gene TRBJ2-4, with TRBD1 identical over 9 bases. The J segment lost 4 bases and the V segment lost 4 bases, leaving 3 bases of the junction unmatched. The CDR3 consists of 14 residues. Germline V gives CDR1 SGHRS, CDR2 YFSETQ. As DNA, the CDR3 is TGCGCCAGCAGCGTCGGGACAGGGAAAAACATTCAGTACTTC. This codes for CASSVGTGKNIQYF.

The chain carries TRBV7-8 and TRBJ2-2; D is ambiguous. Germline loops: CDR1 SGHVS, CDR2 FQNEAQ. The CDR3 has 14 residues. The germline V and J ends were trimmed by 2 bases and 1 base, with 5 bases remaining between them. DNA of the CDR3: TGTGCCAGCAGCTTATCTCGGAACACCGGGGAGCTGTTTTTT. Translated, it gives CASSLSRNTGELFF.

The rearrangement links TRBV3-1 (or the pseudogene TRBV3-2) to TRBJ2-5, with D possibly matching TRBD1 (6 bases). The CDR3 sequence is 13 residues long. Germline CDR1 LGHDT, CDR2 YNNKEL (reference sequence). Trimming shortened V by 8 bases and J by 1 base, and 11 bases separated the two germline ends. The CDR3 loop reads CASVARGQETQYF. The DNA of the CDR3 is TGTGCCAGCGTGGCCAGGGGCCAAGAGACCCAGTACTTC.

For the CDR3, the DNA is TGCGCCAGCAGCTTGAGGGGGACTAGCGGGGTTTATGAGCAGTTCTTC. It yields the protein CASSLRGTSGVYEQFF. The J gene is TRBJ2-1, the V gene TRBV5-1; TRBD2 aligns across 13 bases. The CDR3 length is 16 residues. Germline V lookup: CDR1 SGHRS, CDR2 YFSETQ. With V trimmed by 1 base and J by 8 bases, 6 bases remained unmatched.

The table lists this clone with a few counts. This chain joins TRBV7-2 and TRBJ2-5, with D perhaps matching TRBD1 or TRBD2 (5 bases each). CDR1 SGHTA and CDR2 FQGNSA come from the germline V gene. The CDR3 totals 14 residues. Trimming shortened V by 1 base and J by 4 bases, and 10 bases separated the two germline ends. In DNA, the CDR3 is TGTGCCAGCAGCTTAGGGGGACCTAGAGAGACCCAGTACTTC. It codes for CASSLGGPRETQYF.

This CDR3 reads CASSLRQRETQYF. The DNA of the CDR3 is TGCGCCAGCAGCTTGAGGCAGCGGGAGACCCAGTACTTC. The chain has TRBV5-1 and TRBJ2-5; maybe TRBD2 (5 bases). The V end was cut by 1 base, the J end by 5 bases, with 9 bases between. CDR1 is SGHRS and CDR2 is YFSETQ in the germline V gene. The CDR3 is made up of 13 amino acids. The whole variable domain, remainder taken from reference TRBV5-1 and TRBJ2-5, is KAGVTQTPRYLIKTRGQQVTLSCSPISGHRSVSWYQQTPGQGLQFLFEYFSETQRNKGNFPGRFSGRQFSNSRSEMNVSTLELGDSALYLCASSLRQRETQYFGPGTRLLVL.

CDR3 nucleotide sequence: TGTGCCAGCAGCATCAAAAGGGGACCGGGTAGTCAAGAGACCCAGTACTTC. This translates into CASSIKRGPGSQETQYF. The chain combines TRBV21-1 with TRBJ2-5. TRBV21-1 is tagged as a pseudogene. The CDR3 extends over 17 amino acids.

The chain couples TRBV3-1 (or the pseudogene TRBV3-2) to TRBJ2-3; 10 bases match TRBD2. In germline, CDR1 is LGHDT, CDR2 YNNKEL (reference sequence). The CDR3 has 15 amino acids. V dropped 5 bases and J dropped 6; count of bases not matched to a gene: 8. The CDR3 reads CASSKSGGASDTQYF. The CDR3 DNA is TGTGCCAGCAGCAAAAGCGGGGGGGCAAGCGATACGCAGTATTTT.

The V and J genes are TRBV10-3 and TRBJ1-1; a weak D match, TRBD1 (5 bases). The V gene lost 0 bases and the J gene lost 0 bases, with 8 bases spanning the gap. The CDR3 contains 15 residues. Germline values: CDR1 ENHRY, CDR2 SYGVKD. The CDR3 DNA reads as TGTGCCATCAGTGAGTCGGGGGGAATGAACACTGAAGCTTTCTTT. This gives the protein CAISESGGMNTEAFF.

By share of the sample, this clone is medium-sized. V and J are TRBV30 and TRBJ1-2; D gene unclear. Germline V gives CDR1 GTSNPN, CDR2 SVGIG (reference sequence). The CDR3 consists of 13 residues. V gave up 3 bases and J gave up 7 bases, with 15 bases separating them. CDR3 nucleotides: TGTGCCTGGAGCGAGTCCGGGGTGGTTGGCTACACCTTC. It yields the protein CAWSESGVVGYTF.

The V gene is TRBV6-1, the J gene TRBJ2-1; no clear D. Germline V gene sequence: CDR1 MNHNS, CDR2 SASEGT. CDR3 length: 11 amino acids. Trimming shortened V by 10 bases and J by 11 bases, and 15 bases separated the two germline ends. CDR3 in amino acids: CAIRNVLQQFF. In nucleotides, the CDR3 is TGTGCCATCCGAAATGTGCTGCAGCAGTTCTTC.

V is TRBV30 and J is TRBJ1-1; no definite D call. CDR1 and CDR2 from the germline V gene are GTSNPN and SVGIG (reference sequence). The CDR3 contains 14 residues. V lost 5 bases, J lost 0 bases, and 13 bases lay in between. The CDR3 DNA reads as TGTGCCTGGGGAAGGAACAGACTGAACACTGAAGCTTTCTTT. Translation gives CAWGRNRLNTEAFF.

This clone is a singleton in its sample. A junction boundary mismatches the germline segment, possibly from a read error. V is TRBV7-2 and J is TRBJ2-7; D possibly corresponds to TRBD2 (5 bases). The CDR3 totals 13 residues. CDR1 and CDR2 (germline): SGHTA, FQGNSA. CDR3 protein: CASSPGRGYAQYF. DNA of the CDR3: TGTGCCAGCAGCCCAGGACGGGGATACGCGCAGTACTTC.

V is TRBV7-3 and J is TRBJ2-1, with a possible D match to TRBD2 (6 bases). The CDR3 runs to 15 residues. Germline V gene lookup returns CDR1 SGHTA and CDR2 FQGTGA. Trimming shortened V by 0 bases and J by 9 bases, and 15 bases separated the two germline ends. CDR3 amino acids: CASSLTGTLGGEQFF. CDR3 nucleotide sequence: TGTGCCAGCAGCTTAACCGGGACTCTCGGGGGTGAGCAGTTCTTC.

V and J are TRBV3-1 (or the pseudogene TRBV3-2) and TRBJ2-1; TRBD2 aligns across 11 bases. Germline V lookup: CDR1 LGHDT, CDR2 YNNKEL (reference sequence). The CDR3 is 16 amino acids. V was pared by 0 bases and J by 9 bases, with 7 bases of the junction left unmatched. DNA for the CDR3: TGTGCCAGCAGCCAAGATACTAGCGGGGGATTTCGTGAGCAGTTCTTC. Encoded protein: CASSQDTSGGFREQFF.

This chain connects TRBV27 to TRBJ2-2; D not certain. V was clipped by 7 bases and J by 11 bases, with 17 bases between them. The CDR3 is made up of 13 amino acids. Germline lookup yields CDR1 MNHEY and CDR2 SMNVEV (reference sequence). Here the CDR3 DNA reads TGTGCCAGCAAAGATTGGGAAGGGTTAGAGCTGTTTTTT. This encodes CASKDWEGLELFF.

This rearrangement joins TRBV6-1 to TRBJ2-7, with D possibly matching TRBD2 (6 bases). The germline gives CDR1 MNHNS, CDR2 SASEGT. Trimming took off 1 base at V and 3 bases at J, with 16 bases between the two ends. This CDR3 comprises 16 residues. The chain's CDR3 is CASSEVVGGPIYEQYF. CDR3 bases: TGTGCCAGCAGTGAAGTCGTCGGGGGTCCCATCTACGAGCAGTACTTC.

This clone was recorded a few times. The V and J genes are TRBV3-1 (or the pseudogene TRBV3-2) and TRBJ1-5; D remains ambiguous. The length of the CDR3 is 12 residues. The V and J ends lost 3 bases and 4 bases respectively, with 4 bases between them. Germline CDR1 LGHDT, CDR2 YNNKEL (reference sequence). The CDR3, as DNA: TGTGCCAGCAGCCACGAAAATCAGCCCCAGCATTTT. It codes for CASSHENQPQHF.

The rearrangement links TRBV20-1 to TRBJ2-1; D unresolved. Trimming removed 0 bases at V and 12 bases at J, with 9 bases between. Germline CDR1 is DFQATT and CDR2 is SNEGSKA (reference sequence). The CDR3 spans 11 residues. The CDR3: CSAREQMRQFF. The CDR3 nucleotides are TGCAGTGCTAGAGAACAAATGAGGCAGTTCTTC.

As to this clone: The sample holds other DNA sequences that translate to the same CDR3. The rearrangement links TRBV7-2 to TRBJ2-5; D is unclear. The germline gives CDR1 SGHTA, CDR2 FQGNSA. The ends were cut back, 2 bases at V and 4 bases at J, with 5 bases in the middle. The CDR3 runs to 12 residues. CDR3 nucleotides: TGTGCCAGCAGCTTATTAAGAGAGACCCAGTACTTC. Translated, it gives CASSLLRETQYF.

V is TRBV29-1 and J is TRBJ2-3, with D perhaps matching TRBD1 (6 bases). V lost 3 bases, J lost 3 bases, and 10 bases lay in between. The CDR3 covers 13 residues. In germline, CDR1 is SQVTM, CDR2 ANQGSEA. CDR3 protein: CSVDLGTTDTQYF. DNA for the CDR3: TGCAGCGTTGACCTTGGGACAACAGATACGCAGTATTTT.

Remarks on this clone: Other DNA sequences within the sample encode an identical CDR3. The chain links TRBV6-5 to TRBJ2-5; either TRBD1 or TRBD2 may supply D (6 bases each). The CDR3 totals 16 residues. CDR1 MNHEY and CDR2 SVGAGI come from the germline V gene. V was clipped by 3 bases and J by 2 bases, with 16 bases between them. Written as DNA, the CDR3 is TGTGCCAGCAGTTATTCGGGCCGAGGGGGGCAAGAGACCCAGTACTTC. Its protein product is CASSYSGRGGQETQYF.

This chain uses TRBV5-6 with TRBJ1-6; D ambiguous. Trimming took off 2 bases at V and 6 bases at J, with 9 bases between the two ends. The CDR3 is made up of 14 amino acids. Germline CDR1 is SGHDT and CDR2 is YYEEEE. CDR3 residues: CASSLGRTNSPLHF. The DNA for the CDR3 is TGTGCCAGCAGCTTAGGGCGGACTAATTCACCCCTCCACTTT.